This TCR beta chain was recorded in a study of cytomegalovirus exposure and HLA in healthy donors. About the study: Researchers found that 81% of a few hundred genotyped donors fell within the Caucasian-associated ancestry cluster.

A note on this clone: Its matching antigen is unknown.

The CDR3 extends over 12 amino acids. In germline, CDR1 is MNHEY, CDR2 SMNVEV (reference sequence). Trimming shortened V by 4 bases and J by 7 bases, and 10 bases separated the two germline ends. Use of 60 Vbeta and 13 Jbeta primers characterized the PCR. Profiling relied on immunoSEQ multiplex PCR, and the TCRdb table lists in-frame clones only, not all of them. Its listing shows fewer than 110,000 clones. The study, taken as a whole, reports: A later analysis showed HLA-associated TCR beta chains outstripping equally common others in clonal expansion. Cytomegalovirus association was listed for approximately 150 TCR beta chains.

The TCR sequence derives from a man aged 35 to 55 in good health and CMV-seronegative. The V gene is TRBV27, the J gene TRBJ1-1; D unclear. The sample taken for sequencing was PBMCs. DNA of the CDR3: TGTGCCAGCAGTTCCGGCGGCGGTGAAGCTTTCTTT. Translation gives CASSSGGGEAFF.